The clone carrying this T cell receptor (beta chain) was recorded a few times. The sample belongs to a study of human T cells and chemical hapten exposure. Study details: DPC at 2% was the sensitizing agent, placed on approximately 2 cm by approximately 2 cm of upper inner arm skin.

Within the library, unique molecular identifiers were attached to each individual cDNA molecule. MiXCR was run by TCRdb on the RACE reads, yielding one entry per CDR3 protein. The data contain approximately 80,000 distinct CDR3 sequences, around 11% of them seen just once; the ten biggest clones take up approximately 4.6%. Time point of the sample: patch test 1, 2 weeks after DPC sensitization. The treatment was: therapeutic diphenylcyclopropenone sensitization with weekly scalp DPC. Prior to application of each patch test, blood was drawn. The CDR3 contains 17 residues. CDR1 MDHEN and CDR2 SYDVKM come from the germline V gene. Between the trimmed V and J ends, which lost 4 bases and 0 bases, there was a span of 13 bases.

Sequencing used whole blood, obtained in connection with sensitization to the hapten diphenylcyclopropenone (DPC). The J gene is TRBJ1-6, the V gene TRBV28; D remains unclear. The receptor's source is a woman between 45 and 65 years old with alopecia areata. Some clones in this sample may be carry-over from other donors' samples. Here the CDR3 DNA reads TGTGCCAGCAGTTCCGGACGGATAAGCTCCTATAATTCACCCCTCCACTTT. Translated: CASSSGRISSYNSPLHF. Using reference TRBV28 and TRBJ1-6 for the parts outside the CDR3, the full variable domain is DVKVTQSSRYLVKRTGEKVFLECVQDMDHENMFWYRQDPGLGLRLIYFSYDVKMKEKGDIPEGYSVSREKKERFSLILESASTNQTSMYLCASSSGRISSYNSPLHFGNGTRLTVT.